This entry lists 14 T cell receptor beta chains sequenced from one sample in a study of T cell clonality in common variable immunodeficiency. TCRdb keeps only in-frame clones here, not all; method: immunoSEQ multiplex PCR. The sample shows about 52,000 clones, none of them appearing just once. Sequenced input: peripheral blood mononuclear cells. Receptor source: a person aged 18 to 70 in good health.

In its sample, this clone was seen a few times. The CDR3 is cut off 3 residues early in the read; its end comes from the germline J gene. J is TRBJ2-1 and V is TRBV10-3, with D tentatively TRBD2 (6 bases). Germline-derived CDR1 and CDR2 are ENHRY and SYGVKD. Deletions cut 10 bases from V and 2 bases from J, with 12 bases between. This CDR3 region has 13 residues. CDR3 bases read: TGTGCCAACGCCGGAGGGCCCTACAATGAG. Encoded protein: CANAGGPYNE. The full CDR3 reads CANAGGPYNEQFF.

In its sample, this clone was seen many times. Partial CDR3 DNA: TGCAGTGCTAGAGTCCCGGGGAACTATGGC. This encodes CSARVPGNYG. The whole CDR3 protein reads CSARVPGNYGYTF. The V gene is TRBV20-1, the J gene TRBJ1-2; D is unclear. Read data end 3 residues before the CDR3 end; the end is taken from the germline J gene. Trimming pared 1 base from V and 2 bases from J, leaving 8 bases between. The CDR3 contains 13 residues. CDR1 is DFQATT and CDR2 is SNEGSKA in the germline V gene (reference sequence).

This clone has at least ten counts. Coverage ceases 3 residues before the CDR3 finishes, and the germline J gene fills in the end. The chain carries TRBV12-3 or TRBV12-4 and TRBJ2-1; no reliable D call. CDR3 length: 15 residues. Trimming shortened V by 5 bases and J by 7 bases, and 18 bases separated the two germline ends. CDR3 protein: CASSPLTPIRNEQFF. The sequenced part of the CDR3 DNA is TGTGCCAGCAGTCCTCTAACCCCGATTAGAAATGAG.

At least ten counts were recorded for this clone. The CDR3 end lies 3 residues beyond the end of the read and is filled in from the germline J gene. This chain joins TRBV3-1 (or the pseudogene TRBV3-2) and TRBJ1-5; D gene uncertain. Germline CDR1 LGHDT, CDR2 YNNKEL (reference sequence). Trimming took 6 bases from V and 5 from J, leaving 11 bases between them. This CDR3 spans 13 amino acids. The CDR3 bases that were read are TGTGCCAGCAGACATCACGGGGATCAGCCC. This translates into CASRHHGDQP. The entire CDR3 protein is CASRHHGDQPQHF.

This clone was detected ten times or more. The read terminates 3 residues before the CDR3 end, so the remaining end is supplied by the germline J gene. V and J are TRBV28 and TRBJ2-1, with D possibly being TRBD2 (5 bases). This CDR3 has 13 amino acids. V lost 1 base, J lost 9 bases, and 10 bases lay in between. In germline, CDR1 is MDHEN, CDR2 SYDVKM. The DNA read from the CDR3 is TGTGCCAGCAGTTTATTCTCCGGGGTTGAG. This translates into CASSLFSGVE. The full-length CDR3 reads as CASSLFSGVEQFF.

This clone was found a few times. Read data end 3 residues before the CDR3 end; the end is taken from the germline J gene. The V gene is TRBV20-1, the J gene TRBJ2-5, with 10 bases aligning to TRBD2. CDR3 length: 14 residues. Germline CDR1 reads DFQATT; CDR2 reads SNEGSKA (reference sequence). J gave up 6 bases and V 6 bases, and 10 bases lay outside the gene matches. The DNA read from the CDR3 is TGCAGTGCCAGCGGGAGGGCCGAGAGGCAGACC. This gives the protein CSASGRAERQT. The entire CDR3 is CSASGRAERQTQYF.

This clone appeared many times. The read comes to an end 3 residues before the CDR3 does, leaving the germline J gene to fill in the end. V and J are TRBV19 and TRBJ1-4; 7 bases line up with TRBD1. The CDR3 is 15 amino acids. In germline, CDR1 is LNHDA, CDR2 SQIVND (reference sequence). J gave up 2 bases and V 5 bases, and 5 bases lay outside the gene matches. The part of the CDR3 DNA that was read is TGTGCCAGTAGTCCCCTGGACAGGACTAATGAAAAA. This codes for CASSPLDRTNEK. The full CDR3 protein reads CASSPLDRTNEKLFF.

This clone showed up just a few times. It may be a read error: a sequence one base away is much more abundant. The read finishes 3 residues shy of the CDR3 end, and the germline J gene is used to complete it. The V gene is TRBV5-1, the J gene TRBJ1-1; the D is unclear. This CDR3 has 14 amino acids. The V gene lost 7 bases and the J gene lost 0 bases, with 13 bases spanning the gap. Germline CDR1 is SGHRS and CDR2 is YFSETQ. Incomplete CDR3 DNA: TGCGCCAGCGCCCGAAGCGGGCTGAACACTGAA. It codes for CASARSGLNTE. The whole CDR3 reads CASARSGLNTEAFF. The variable domain in full, with the rest retrieved from reference TRBV5-1 and TRBJ1-1, is KAGVTQTPRYLIKTRGQQVTLSCSPISGHRSVSWYQQTPGQGLQFLFEYFSETQRNKGNFPGRFSGRQFSNSRSEMNVSTLELGDSALYLCASARSGLNTEAFFGQGTRLTVV.

At least ten counts were recorded for this clone. The CDR3 extends 3 residues past the end of the read, so its final part is completed from the germline J gene. This chain joins TRBV18 and TRBJ2-3; 8 bases map to TRBD1. The V gene end was trimmed by 3 bases and the J gene end by 4 bases; junction bases not matched to a gene: 6. Germline V gene data show CDR1 as KGHSH and CDR2 as LQKENI. The CDR3 loop spans 15 amino acids. The CDR3 loop reads CASSPRGREADTQYF. The DNA read from the CDR3 is TGTGCCAGCTCACCCAGGGGGCGCGAGGCAGATACG.

This clone was counted many times. The read is 3 residues too short to cover the CDR3 end, so that end is filled in from the germline J gene. J is TRBJ2-5 and V is TRBV30; a weak D match, TRBD1 (5 bases). V lost 0 bases, J lost 2 bases, and 7 bases lay in between. CDR3 length equals 13 residues. In germline, CDR1 is GTSNPN, CDR2 SVGIG (reference sequence). The CDR3 bases that were read are TGTGCCTGGAGTGTAAGGACACAAGAGACC. This gives the protein CAWSVRTQET. The whole CDR3 protein is CAWSVRTQETQYF. Based on the CDR3 plus reference TRBV30 and TRBJ2-5, the full variable domain is SQTIHQWPATLVQPVGSPLSLECTVEGTSNPNLYWYRQAAGRGLQLLFYSVGIGQISSEVPQNLSASRPQDRQFILSSKKLLLSDSGFYLCAWSVRTQETQYFGPGTRLLVL.

Many counts were recorded for this clone. One end of the junction is discordant with germline, which a read error may explain. The read terminates 3 residues ahead of where the CDR3 ends, so the germline J gene completes it. V is TRBV4-2 and J is TRBJ2-7; TRBD2 is a possible D gene (5 bases). CDR1 and CDR2 from the germline V gene are LGHNA and YNFKEQ. This CDR3 spans 15 amino acids. The CDR3: CASSQGGQESYEQYF. Partial CDR3 DNA: TGCGCCAGCAGCCAAGGAGGCCAGGAATCCTACGAG.

This clone was detected ten times or more. The CDR3 end falls 3 residues outside the read, so it is completed with the germline J gene. The chain carries TRBV19 and TRBJ1-1; D remains ambiguous. CDR1 and CDR2 (germline): LNHDA, SQIVND (reference sequence). V lost 8 bases and J 3 bases, leaving 10 bases between the germline ends. The CDR3 extends over 12 amino acids. CDR3 in amino acids: CASRTADTEAFF. The covered CDR3 bases are TGTGCCAGTCGAACAGCAGACACTGAA.

This clone appeared many times. The read stops 3 residues short of the end of the CDR3; the missing end is completed from the germline J gene. This chain connects TRBV19 to TRBJ2-1; a possible D gene is TRBD1 (5 bases). Trimming stripped 2 bases from V and 8 bases from J, with 10 bases between. Germline-derived CDR1 and CDR2 are LNHDA and SQIVND (reference sequence). This CDR3 is built from 13 residues. The CDR3 is CASSINQGDEQFF. The sequenced CDR3 bases are TGTGCCAGTAGTATAAATCAGGGCGATGAG.

With regard to this clone: Read data end 3 residues before the CDR3 end; the end is taken from the germline J gene. The rearrangement joins TRBV20-1 to TRBJ2-7, with 9 nucleotides matching TRBD1. CDR1 is DFQATT and CDR2 is SNEGSKA in the germline V gene (reference sequence). CDR3 length: 11 residues. The V and J ends lost 8 bases and 5 bases, in that order; junction bases with no gene match: 4. The sequenced part of the CDR3 DNA is TGCAGTCCACAGGGGGCCGACGAG. This gives the protein CSPQGADE. The entire CDR3 protein is CSPQGADEQYF.